Listed below are T cell receptor beta chains from one sample, sequenced in a study of T cell responses to AZD1222 COVID-19 vaccine. TCRdb's table, derived via immunoSEQ multiplex PCR, lists solely in-frame clones and lacks some. The sample includes around 130,000 clones, approximately 86% of them seen just once. The material sequenced was peripheral blood, taken 28 days after the second AZD1222 dose. The receptors were gathered from an adult who received the AZD1222 COVID-19 vaccine. The CDR3 runs from the conserved cysteine through the conserved F or W. Each record gives: clone size, V gene, CDR3 length, J gene, D gene, CDR3 DNA, CDR3 protein. The D gene is left open where the match is weak. Rows give clone size only sometimes, using once, few, many, or a class for an expanded clone.

clone size: NA; V gene: TRBV4-3; CDR3 length: 16; J gene: TRBJ1-2; D gene: TRBD1; CDR3 DNA: TGCGCCAGCAGCCACCTGAACCCCGGACAGGAATACGGCTACACCTTC; CDR3 protein: CASSHLNPGQEYGYTF
clone size: once; V gene: TRBV4-3; CDR3 length: 16; J gene: TRBJ1-4; D gene: NA; CDR3 DNA: TGCGCCAGCAGCCAACGAACTACAGGGCGGTCAGAAAAACTGTTTTTT; CDR3 protein: CASSQRTTGRSEKLFF
clone size: NA; V gene: TRBV10-3; CDR3 length: 14; J gene: TRBJ1-5; D gene: NA; CDR3 DNA: TGTGCCATCAGTGAGGGCAGGGACAATCAGCCCCAGCATTTT; CDR3 protein: CAISEGRDNQPQHF
clone size: once; V gene: TRBV6-2/TRBV6-3; CDR3 length: 16; J gene: TRBJ2-1; D gene: NA; CDR3 DNA: TGTGCCAGCAGTTACCCCACAGTGGACTCCTACAATGAGCAGTTCTTC; CDR3 protein: CASSYPTVDSYNEQFF
clone size: NA; V gene: TRBV7-9; CDR3 length: 18; J gene: TRBJ1-3; D gene: TRBD1; CDR3 DNA: TGTGCCAGCAGCCAAGACCATCGGACAGGGGACCCATCTAACACCATATATTTT; CDR3 protein: CASSQDHRTGDPSNTIYF
clone size: NA; V gene: TRBV18; CDR3 length: 15; J gene: TRBJ1-5; D gene: NA; CDR3 DNA: TGTGCCAGCTCACCACCGTCTCGGATCAATCAGCCCCAGCATTTT; CDR3 protein: CASSPPSRINQPQHF
clone size: NA; V gene: TRBV18; CDR3 length: 15; J gene: TRBJ2-3; D gene: TRBD2; CDR3 DNA: TGTGCCAGCAAGACTAGCGGGGGGCCAGGGGATACGCAGTATTTT; CDR3 protein: CASKTSGGPGDTQYF
clone size: NA; V gene: TRBV6-5; CDR3 length: 14; J gene: TRBJ1-5; D gene: TRBD1; CDR3 DNA: TGTGCCAGCAGTTTCCAGGGGGTCTATCAGCCCCAGCATTTT; CDR3 protein: CASSFQGVYQPQHF
clone size: NA; V gene: TRBV25-1; CDR3 length: 14; J gene: TRBJ2-5; D gene: NA; CDR3 DNA: TGTGCCAGCAGTGACCAGGAGGGACGAGAGACCCAGTACTTC; CDR3 protein: CASSDQEGRETQYF
clone size: few; V gene: TRBV30; CDR3 length: 13; J gene: TRBJ1-1; D gene: NA; CDR3 DNA: TGTGCCTGGAGTGTACCGGCGAACACTGAAGCTTTCTTT; CDR3 protein: CAWSVPANTEAFF
clone size: NA; V gene: TRBV4-1; CDR3 length: 14; J gene: TRBJ1-3; D gene: NA; CDR3 DNA: TGCGCCAGCAGCCAGCCTTTCTCTGGAAACACCATATATTTT; CDR3 protein: CASSQPFSGNTIYF
clone size: once; V gene: TRBV16; CDR3 length: 14; J gene: TRBJ1-1; D gene: TRBD1; CDR3 DNA: TGTGCCAGCAGCCTGCAGGGGGGAGCGACTGAAGCTTTCTTT; CDR3 protein: CASSLQGGATEAFF
clone size: NA; V gene: TRBV7-9; CDR3 length: 15; J gene: TRBJ1-3; D gene: NA; CDR3 DNA: TGTGCCAGCAGCCCCACAGGTCGCTCTGGAAACACCATATATTTT; CDR3 protein: CASSPTGRSGNTIYF
clone size: once; V gene: TRBV5-5; CDR3 length: 16; J gene: TRBJ1-3; D gene: NA; CDR3 DNA: TGTGCCAGCAGCTTTTGGGACCGATTCTCTGGAAACACCATATATTTT; CDR3 protein: CASSFWDRFSGNTIYF
clone size: once; V gene: TRBV19; CDR3 length: 17; J gene: TRBJ1-5; D gene: TRBD1; CDR3 DNA: TGTGCCAGTAGTCCCGGACAGGGGGCTAATAGCAATCAGCCCCAGCATTTT; CDR3 protein: CASSPGQGANSNQPQHF
clone size: NA; V gene: TRBV5-5; CDR3 length: 13; J gene: TRBJ1-2; D gene: NA; CDR3 DNA: TGTGCCAGCAGCTTGTGGGGGGACTATGGCTACACCTTC; CDR3 protein: CASSLWGDYGYTF
clone size: NA; V gene: TRBV5-1; CDR3 length: 15; J gene: TRBJ2-6; D gene: NA; CDR3 DNA: TGCGCCAGCAGCCCTGGGACCTCTGGGGCCAACGTCCTGACTTTC; CDR3 protein: CASSPGTSGANVLTF
clone size: NA; V gene: TRBV9; CDR3 length: 16; J gene: TRBJ1-3; D gene: NA; CDR3 DNA: TGTGCCAGCAGCGTAGAGTGGGGGGCGGCTGGAAACACCATATATTTT; CDR3 protein: CASSVEWGAAGNTIYF
clone size: NA; V gene: TRBV2; CDR3 length: 17; J gene: TRBJ1-5; D gene: NA; CDR3 DNA: TGTGCCAGCGGGAAGTCGGGGGGCCGAAATAGCAATCAGCCCCAGCATTTT; CDR3 protein: CASGKSGGRNSNQPQHF
clone size: NA; V gene: TRBV7-9; CDR3 length: 13; J gene: TRBJ1-5; D gene: NA; CDR3 DNA: TGTGCCAGCAGCTTAGAGCTTAATCAGCCCCAGCATTTT; CDR3 protein: CASSLELNQPQHF
clone size: NA; V gene: TRBV4-1; CDR3 length: 15; J gene: TRBJ1-1; D gene: NA; CDR3 DNA: TGCGCCAGCAGCCAGTCAACAGGGAGGGTCGCTGAAGCTTTCTTT; CDR3 protein: CASSQSTGRVAEAFF
clone size: NA; V gene: TRBV28; CDR3 length: 16; J gene: TRBJ1-3; D gene: NA; CDR3 DNA: TGTGCCAGCAGTCTGCTTCCTCTAACGGCTGGAAACACCATATATTTT; CDR3 protein: CASSLLPLTAGNTIYF
clone size: NA; V gene: TRBV18; CDR3 length: 14; J gene: TRBJ1-6; D gene: NA; CDR3 DNA: TGTGCCAGCTCCCAACGGGAGCTTAATTCACCCCTCCACTTT; CDR3 protein: CASSQRELNSPLHF
clone size: NA; V gene: TRBV6-5; CDR3 length: 15; J gene: TRBJ2-7; D gene: NA; CDR3 DNA: TGTGCCAGCCGTACGCTGGCCCTCAGCTCCTACGAGCAGTACTTC; CDR3 protein: CASRTLALSSYEQYF
clone size: NA; V gene: TRBV4-1; CDR3 length: 14; J gene: TRBJ2-7; D gene: NA; CDR3 DNA: TGCGCCAGCAGCCAAGGGACGGCAAAGGACGAGCAGTACTTC; CDR3 protein: CASSQGTAKDEQYF
clone size: once; V gene: TRBV3-1/TRBV3-2; CDR3 length: 17; J gene: TRBJ1-1; D gene: NA; CDR3 DNA: TGTGCCAGCAGCCAAGCAGAGTTCCACTATGAGGACACTGAAGCTTTCTTT; CDR3 protein: CASSQAEFHYEDTEAFF
clone size: once; V gene: TRBV7-3; CDR3 length: 14; J gene: TRBJ2-2; D gene: NA; CDR3 DNA: TGTGCCAGCAGCTTAACGTCGAGGATCGGGGAGCTGTTTTTT; CDR3 protein: CASSLTSRIGELFF
clone size: NA; V gene: TRBV28; CDR3 length: 16; J gene: TRBJ2-3; D gene: TRBD1; CDR3 DNA: TGTGCCAGCAGCGTTCCTGGGACAGGGGGCTACGGTACGCAGTATTTT; CDR3 protein: CASSVPGTGGYGTQYF
clone size: NA; V gene: TRBV15; CDR3 length: 15; J gene: TRBJ2-7; D gene: NA; CDR3 DNA: TGTGCCACCAGTCGAATCCGCACAGATTACTACGAGCAGTACTTC; CDR3 protein: CATSRIRTDYYEQYF